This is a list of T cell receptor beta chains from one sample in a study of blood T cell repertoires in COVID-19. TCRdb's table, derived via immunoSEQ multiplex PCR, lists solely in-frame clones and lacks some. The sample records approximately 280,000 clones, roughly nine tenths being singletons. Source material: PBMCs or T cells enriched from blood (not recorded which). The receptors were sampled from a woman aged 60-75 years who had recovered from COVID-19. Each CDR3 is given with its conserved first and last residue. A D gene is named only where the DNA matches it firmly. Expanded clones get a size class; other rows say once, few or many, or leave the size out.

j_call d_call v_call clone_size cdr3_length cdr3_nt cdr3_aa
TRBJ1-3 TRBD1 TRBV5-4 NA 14 TGTGCCAGCAGCTTGGCAGGGGGCGGAAACACCATATATTTT CASSLAGGGNTIYF
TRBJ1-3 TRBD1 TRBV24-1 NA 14 TGTGCCACCGGGACAGGTGGACGAAGAAACACCATATATTTT CATGTGGRRNTIYF
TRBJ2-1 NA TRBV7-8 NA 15 TGTGCCAGCAGCTTAGCGCTAGGAAGTTACAATGAGCAGTTCTTC CASSLALGSYNEQFF
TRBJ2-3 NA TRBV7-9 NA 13 TGTGCCAGCAGCTCTCCATCACAAGATACGCAGTATTTT CASSSPSQDTQYF
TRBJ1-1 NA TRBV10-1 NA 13 TGCGCCAGCAAACAGGGCGTGAACACTGAAGCTTTCTTT CASKQGVNTEAFF
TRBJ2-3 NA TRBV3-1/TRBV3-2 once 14 TGTGCCAGCAGCCAATCCGGGAGCACAGATACGCAGTATTTT CASSQSGSTDTQYF
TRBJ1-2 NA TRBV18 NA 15 TGTGCCAGCTCTACCAGTGGATTACGGGATGGAGGCTACACCTTC CASSTSGLRDGGYTF
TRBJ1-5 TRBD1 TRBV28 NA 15 TGTGCCAGCAGCCTACAGGGGGCCGGGAATCAGCCCCAGCATTTT CASSLQGAGNQPQHF
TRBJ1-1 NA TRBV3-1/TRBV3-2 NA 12 TGTGCCAGCAGCCAGGCCGGGATTGGAGCTTTCTTT CASSQAGIGAFF
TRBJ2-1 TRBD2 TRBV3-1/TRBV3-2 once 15 TGTGCCAGCAGCCCCTTCAGCGGGGTCTACAATGAGCAGTTCTTC CASSPFSGVYNEQFF